The 26 T cell receptor beta chains below all came from one sample that was sequenced in a study of blood T cells in healthy people across ages. Primed by a sample-barcoded 5' primer and a J-beta primer mix, a second PCR proceeded for 7 to 11 cycles. From the 5' RACE reads, TCRdb called clonotypes with MiXCR, one entry per CDR3 protein. The repertoire has more than 800,000 distinct CDR3 sequences, around 28% of them found once; the top ten carry roughly 17%. Source material: blood. Receptors originate from a woman older than 75 in good health.

This clonotype has only a few counts. CDR3 nucleotide sequence: TGTGCCAGCAGCTTTTCGGGGTACACTGAAGCTTTCTTT. Protein product: CASSFSGYTEAFF. The chain employs TRBV7-2 and TRBJ1-1; D is uncertain. The length of the CDR3 is 13 residues. Trimming removed 3 bases at V and 3 bases at J, with 8 bases between. In germline, CDR1 is SGHTA, CDR2 FQGNSA. Full variable domain (outside the CDR3, taken from reference TRBV7-2 and TRBJ1-1): GAGVSQSPSNKVTEKGKDVELRCDPISGHTALYWYRQSLGQGLEFLIYFQGNSAPDKSGLPSDRFSAERTGGSVSTLTIQRTQQEDSAVYLCASSFSGYTEAFFGQGTRLTVV.

The rearrangement joins TRBV6-6 to TRBJ1-2; no definite D call. CDR1 MNHNY and CDR2 SVGAGI come from the germline V gene (reference sequence). V was trimmed by 8 bases and J by 7 bases, leaving 11 bases between them. The CDR3 loop spans 11 amino acids. In DNA, the CDR3 is TGTGCCAGCGATAGGGCCTGTGGCTACACCTTC. Protein product: CASDRACGYTF.

This clonotype was observed a few times. The chain has TRBV7-9 and TRBJ1-5; the D is unclear. V lost 0 bases to trimming and J lost 0 bases, with 6 bases between them. The CDR3 covers 15 residues. The germline V gene has CDR1 SEHNR and CDR2 FQNEAQ (reference sequence). The CDR3 region has the DNA TGTGCCAGCAGCTTAGCAACGGCTAGCAATCAGCCCCAGCATTTT. This gives the protein CASSLATASNQPQHF. Complete variable domain (other parts from reference TRBV7-9 and TRBJ1-5): DTGVSQNPRHKITKRGQNVTFRCDPISEHNRLYWYRQTLGQGPEFLTYFQNEAQLEKSRLLSDRFSAERPKGSFSTLEIQRTEQGDSAMYLCASSLATASNQPQHFGDGTRLSIL.

Points on this clonotype: The junction differs from germline at one of its ends, possibly a read error. The chain is built from TRBV15 and TRBJ2-6, with D possibly matching TRBD1 (5 bases). Germline CDR1 reads LNHNV; CDR2 reads YYDKDF (reference sequence). CDR3 length: 15 residues. The CDR3 DNA reads as TGTGCCACCAGCAGAGGAATCACTGGGGCCAGCGTCCTGACTTTC. Its protein product is CATSRGITGASVLTF.

This clonotype was counted ten times or more. J is TRBJ2-1 and V is TRBV6-2 or TRBV6-3, with 9 nucleotides matching TRBD1. With V trimmed by 0 bases and J by 3 bases, 15 bases remained unmatched. CDR1 and CDR2 (germline): MNHEY, SVGEGT. CDR3 length: 20 amino acids. The CDR3 loop reads CASSYSGQGSRSPLYNEQFF. CDR3 nucleotides: TGTGCCAGCAGTTACTCGGGACAGGGATCCCGCTCACCTCTCTACAATGAGCAGTTCTTC.

Comment on this clonotype: This may be a read error, as it is one base from a much larger clone. The chain is built from TRBV6-5 and TRBJ2-3; maybe TRBD2 (5 bases). Trimming left V 6 bases short and J 1 base short, with 11 bases between. There are 14 residues in the CDR3. Germline V lookup: CDR1 MNHEY, CDR2 SVGAGI. The CDR3 is CASRSDGGTDTQYF. The CDR3 nucleotides are TGTGCCAGCAGGTCCGACGGGGGCACAGATACGCAGTATTTT.

The CDR3 nucleotides are TGTGCCTGGACCCCGACAGTCGGGAGCTACACCTTC. Protein product: CAWTPTVGSYTF. The V gene is TRBV30, the J gene TRBJ1-2, with D possibly TRBD1 on 5 matching bases. The germline V gene encodes CDR1 GTSNPN and CDR2 SVGIG (reference sequence). V lost 4 bases and J 9 bases, leaving 15 bases between the germline ends. This CDR3 has 12 residues.

This clonotype showed up many times. The rearrangement uses TRBV4-3 and TRBJ2-7; D not resolved. CDR1 is LGHNA and CDR2 is YSLEER in the germline V gene. The V gene lost 1 base and the J gene lost 3 bases, with 13 bases spanning the gap. The length of the CDR3 is 15 residues. CDR3 sequence reads: CASSQGLGGFYEQYF. The CDR3 DNA reads as TGCGCCAGCAGCCAAGGGTTGGGTGGTTTCTACGAGCAGTACTTC.

The chain combines TRBV4-1 with TRBJ2-1; D call uncertain. The better agreement between TRBJ2-7 and the DNA end casts doubt on the J call. This CDR3 has 16 amino acids. Germline V gene sequence: CDR1 MGHRA, CDR2 YSYEKL. The DNA of the CDR3 is TGCGCCAGCAGCCAAGATGTCGCCAGCTCCTACAATGAGCAGTACTTC. It encodes CASSQDVASSYNEQYF.

This chain connects TRBV2 to TRBJ1-4, with D tentatively TRBD1 (6 bases). This CDR3 is 14 amino acids long. Germline V lookup: CDR1 SNHLY, CDR2 FYNNEI. V was trimmed by 6 bases and J by 0 bases, leaving 8 bases between them. The CDR3 DNA follows: TGTGCCAGCAGGGGGACAACAACTAATGAAAAACTGTTTTTT. It yields the protein CASRGTTTNEKLFF.

In this sample, this clonotype turned up many times. This chain uses TRBV7-2 with TRBJ1-6, with TRBD1 identical over 7 bases. CDR3 length equals 15 residues. V was pared by 2 bases and J by 12 bases, with 10 bases of the junction left unmatched. Germline assignment: CDR1 SGHTA and CDR2 FQGNSA. This CDR3 reads CASSLSGQGVLPLHF. The DNA for the CDR3 is TGTGCCAGCAGCTTAAGTGGTCAGGGGGTTTTACCCCTCCACTTT.

This clonotype was picked up many times. The chain joins TRBV6-5 to TRBJ2-3; no clear D gene. The CDR3 is 15 amino acids. The V and J ends lost 6 bases and 0 bases respectively, with 13 bases between them. Germline V gene data show CDR1 as MNHEY and CDR2 as SVGAGI. The CDR3 spells CASRPPTPSTDTQYF. The CDR3 DNA reads as TGTGCCAGCAGGCCTCCAACTCCGAGCACAGATACGCAGTATTTT.

Points on this clonotype: This could be a read error, since a much larger clone is one nucleotide away. The rearrangement joins TRBV7-2 to TRBJ2-1, with D perhaps matching TRBD2 (5 bases). Germline CDR1 is SGHTA and CDR2 is FQGNSA. The length of the CDR3 is 16 residues. CDR3 nucleotide sequence: TGTGCCAGCAGCTTAATGCCAGGACGACTAATGAATGGGCAGTTCTTC. This sequence encodes CASSLMPGRLMNGQFF.

This clonotype was counted between two and nine times. This may stem from a read error, because a much larger clone lies one nucleotide away. CDR3 residues: CASSYYFLSGGPLNEQYF. The CDR3 region has the DNA TGTGCCAGCAGTTACTATTTTCTGAGCGGGGGCCCCCTCAATGAGCAGTACTTC. V is TRBV6-2 or TRBV6-3 and J is TRBJ2-5; 8 bases match TRBD2. The CDR3 loop spans 18 amino acids. The V gene's germline CDR1 is MNHEY and CDR2 SVGEGT. V dropped 1 base and J dropped 11; count of bases not matched to a gene: 21.

This sequence joins TRBV7-2 and TRBJ1-2; possible D gene TRBD1, 5 bases. The ends were cut back, 3 bases at V and 8 bases at J, with 13 bases in the middle. The CDR3 is made up of 13 amino acids. The germline V gene encodes CDR1 SGHTA and CDR2 FQGNSA. CDR3 nucleotide sequence: TGTGCCAGCAGCTTTGATGGGCGGGGGGGCTACACCTTC. It translates to CASSFDGRGGYTF.

This clonotype was detected once. Compared with germline, one end of the junction differs, possibly owing to a read error. The chain employs TRBV20-1 and TRBJ1-5; 9 bases map to TRBD1. Germline CDR1 reads DFQATT; CDR2 reads SNEGSKA (reference sequence). This CDR3 spans 16 amino acids. The CDR3 reads CCARDRVQGARQPQHF. The CDR3 region has the DNA TGCTGTGCTAGAGATCGAGTACAGGGGGCGCGTCAGCCCCAGCATTTT.

In its sample, this clonotype was seen many times. A much larger clone lies one base from this, so it may be a read error. This chain joins TRBV24-1 and TRBJ2-5; D is perhaps TRBD1 (6 bases). CDR3 length equals 14 residues. V was pared by 1 base and J by 11 bases, with 16 bases between. Germline V CDR1 and CDR2: KGHDR, SFDVKD. CDR3 nucleotides: TGTGCCACCAGTGATTTTACACAGGGAACTGAGCAGTACTTC. This codes for CATSDFTQGTEQYF.

This clonotype has only a few counts. This chain connects TRBV7-2 to TRBJ2-5; 7 bases map to TRBD1. TRBJ2-7 explains the end of the DNA better; the J call may be wrong. This CDR3 spans 13 amino acids. Germline values: CDR1 SGHTA, CDR2 FQGNSA. The CDR3 DNA sequence: TGTGCCAGCAGCTTAATGCCAGGGGGCGAGCAGTACTTC. It translates to CASSLMPGGEQYF.

V is TRBV7-9 and J is TRBJ2-5, with 7 bases identical to TRBD2. In germline, CDR1 is SEHNR, CDR2 FQNEAQ (reference sequence). The CDR3 spans 15 residues. The ends lost 5 bases at V and 0 bases at J; junction bases unmatched: 6. The CDR3 region is CASSPDGGYQETQYF. The CDR3 DNA reads as TGTGCCAGCAGCCCAGACGGGGGGTACCAAGAGACCCAGTACTTC.

Ten or more counts support this clonotype. The rearrangement uses TRBV6-6 and TRBJ2-5, with 10 bases lining up with TRBD1. The germline gives CDR1 MNHNY, CDR2 SVGAGI (reference sequence). The trim removed 6 bases at V and 2 bases at J, leaving 6 bases unmatched. This CDR3 has 15 amino acids. The CDR3 region is CASRRQGAHQETQYF. The DNA for the CDR3 is TGTGCCAGCAGACGACAGGGGGCCCATCAAGAGACCCAGTACTTC.

V usage is TRBV7-2 and J usage is TRBJ1-1, with D possibly being TRBD1 (6 bases). The CDR3 length is 14 residues. Germline values: CDR1 SGHTA, CDR2 FQGNSA. V lost 5 bases and J lost 4, with 14 bases in between. CDR3 residues: CASSPKTGSTEAFF. In DNA form, the CDR3 reads TGTGCCAGCAGCCCCAAGACAGGAAGCACTGAAGCTTTCTTT. The full variable domain, its missing parts supplied by reference TRBV7-2 and TRBJ1-1, is GAGVSQSPSNKVTEKGKDVELRCDPISGHTALYWYRQSLGQGLEFLIYFQGNSAPDKSGLPSDRFSAERTGGSVSTLTIQRTQQEDSAVYLCASSPKTGSTEAFFGQGTRLTVV.

The rearrangement uses TRBV7-2 and TRBJ2-2; a possible D gene is TRBD1 (5 bases). Trimming took 3 bases from V and 9 from J, leaving 11 bases between them. The CDR3 loop spans 13 amino acids. Germline V gene sequence: CDR1 SGHTA, CDR2 FQGNSA. The CDR3 reads CASSFYGARELFF. The CDR3 DNA sequence: TGTGCCAGCAGCTTTTATGGGGCCCGGGAGCTGTTTTTT.

This clonotype was detected only a few times. V and J are TRBV7-9 and TRBJ1-1; tentatively, D is TRBD1 (6 bases). CDR1 SEHNR and CDR2 FQNEAQ come from the germline V gene (reference sequence). The CDR3 has 15 residues. Trimming stripped 5 bases from V and 5 bases from J, with 18 bases between. The CDR3 loop is CASSLLGGAETEAFF. As DNA, the CDR3 is TGTGCCAGCAGCCTGCTTGGGGGGGCAGAGACTGAAGCTTTCTTT.

The chain uses TRBV7-9 and TRBJ1-1, with D uncertain. Per the germline V gene, CDR1 is SEHNR and CDR2 is FQNEAQ (reference sequence). V lost 4 bases to trimming and J lost 2 bases, with 8 bases between them. This CDR3 has 13 amino acids. Here the CDR3 reads CASSWPANTEAFF. In nucleotides, the CDR3 is TGTGCCAGCAGCTGGCCGGCTAACACTGAAGCTTTCTTT. Variable domain in full (rest from reference TRBV7-9 and TRBJ1-1): DTGVSQNPRHKITKRGQNVTFRCDPISEHNRLYWYRQTLGQGPEFLTYFQNEAQLEKSRLLSDRFSAERPKGSFSTLEIQRTEQGDSAMYLCASSWPANTEAFFGQGTRLTVV.

The rearrangement uses TRBV20-1 and TRBJ2-1; 11 bases align to TRBD2. Trimming took 2 bases from V and 0 from J; bases not matched to a gene: 15. The germline V gene has CDR1 DFQATT and CDR2 SNEGSKA (reference sequence). The CDR3 spans 20 residues. In nucleotides, the CDR3 is TGCAGTGCTAGACCCTTCTCCGGGACTAGCGGAAAAAGCTCCTACAATGAGCAGTTCTTC. Translation: CSARPFSGTSGKSSYNEQFF.

This clonotype was found many times. V is TRBV15 and J is TRBJ2-5, with 9 nucleotides matching TRBD2. This CDR3 is 16 amino acids long. The V gene end was trimmed by 0 bases and the J gene end by 5 bases; junction bases not matched to a gene: 7. Germline V gives CDR1 LNHNV, CDR2 YYDKDF (reference sequence). This CDR3 is CATSRDRLAGRETQYF. In DNA, the CDR3 is TGTGCCACCAGCAGAGATAGGCTAGCGGGGAGGGAGACCCAGTACTTC.